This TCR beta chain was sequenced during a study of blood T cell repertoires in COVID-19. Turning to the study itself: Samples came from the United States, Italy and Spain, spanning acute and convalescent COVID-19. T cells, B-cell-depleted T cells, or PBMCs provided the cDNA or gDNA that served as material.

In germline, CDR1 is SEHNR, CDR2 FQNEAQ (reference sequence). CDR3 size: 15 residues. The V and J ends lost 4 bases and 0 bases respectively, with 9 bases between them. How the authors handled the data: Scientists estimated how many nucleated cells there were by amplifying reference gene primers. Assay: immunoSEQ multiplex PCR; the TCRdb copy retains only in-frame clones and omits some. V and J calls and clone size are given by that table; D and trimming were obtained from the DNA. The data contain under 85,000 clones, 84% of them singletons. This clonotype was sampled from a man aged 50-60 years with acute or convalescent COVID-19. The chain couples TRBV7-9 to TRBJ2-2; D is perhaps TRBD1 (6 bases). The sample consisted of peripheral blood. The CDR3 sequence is CASSSGQTNTGELFF. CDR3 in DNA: TGTGCCAGCAGCTCCGGACAGACGAACACCGGGGAGCTGTTTTTT.